Following are 9 T cell receptor beta chains from one sample sequenced in a study of T cells expressing NK-cell markers. TCRdb reanalyzed the 5' RACE reads and collapses them to one entry per CDR3 protein, without DNA. This table lists 550,000 to 600,000 distinct CDR3 sequences. The sequenced sample was blood T cells: a sorted CD56 or NKG2C T cell subset, CD4+ or CD8+ T cells, or bulk PBMC T cells (not recorded which). These receptors were obtained from a man between 18 and 29 years old in good health.

The chain recombines TRBV7-2 with TRBJ2-6. Germline V gene data show CDR1 as SGHTA and CDR2 as FQGNSA. The length of the CDR3 is 16 residues. The CDR3 is CASSLGSISGANVLTF.

This chain links TRBV3-1 with TRBJ2-5; without DNA, the TCRdb call of TRBD2 cannot be checked. Germline assignment: CDR1 LGHDT and CDR2 YNNKEL (reference sequence). The CDR3 spans 15 residues. CDR3 amino acids: CASSPRLAPEETQYF.

CDR3: CASRIQGGYEQYF. The V gene is TRBV12-3 or TRBV12-4, the J gene TRBJ2-7; TCRdb gives TRBD1 as the D gene, but with no DNA this cannot be confirmed. There are 13 residues in the CDR3.

This chain joins TRBV6-2 or TRBV6-3 and TRBJ2-1; TCRdb's assignment of TRBD2 cannot be checked, as there is no DNA. CDR3 length equals 15 residues. From germline, CDR1 is MNHEY and CDR2 SVGEGT. CDR3 in amino acids: CASSGTSGQYNEQFF.

The chain uses TRBV9 and TRBJ2-7; TCRdb's assignment of TRBD1 cannot be checked, as there is no DNA. From germline, CDR1 is SGDLS and CDR2 YYNGEE. The CDR3 extends over 14 amino acids. This chain's CDR3 is CASSVRTASYEQYF.

The chain couples TRBV28 to TRBJ1-2. CDR1 and CDR2 (germline): MDHEN, SYDVKM. This CDR3 region has 11 residues. The CDR3 region is CASRADGGYTF.

The rearrangement uses TRBV7-6 and TRBJ2-3; the D call from TCRdb, TRBD2, cannot be confirmed without DNA. The CDR3 extends over 15 amino acids. Germline assignment: CDR1 SGHVS and CDR2 FNYEAQ. CDR3 protein: CASSLAGGGMNTQYF.

The chain is built from TRBV29-1 and TRBJ2-1. Germline V lookup: CDR1 SQVTM, CDR2 ANQGSEA. This CDR3 region has 13 residues. The CDR3 is CSVVFWLHNEQFF.

The chain couples TRBV28 to TRBJ2-6; as DNA is missing, the TRBD1 call by TCRdb cannot be tested. The CDR3 loop spans 16 amino acids. Germline V CDR1 and CDR2: MDHEN, SYDVKM. The CDR3 here is CASSPGGSAGANVLTF.